This TCR beta chain was obtained from a study of T-cell reconstitution after alpha-beta-depleted transplantation in children. This clonotype has just one count. Germline CDR1 is SGHAT and CDR2 is FQNNGV. The CDR3 has 17 residues. Trimming removed 4 bases from V and 5 bases from J; junction bases left unmatched: 9. Construction of the TCRbeta library involved unique molecular identifiers. One entry per CDR3 protein, called by TCRdb with MiXCR from the PCR reads. The table shows approximately 350,000 distinct CDR3 sequences, with 15% to 20% occurring only once. The clonotype originates from a male patient aged 2 to 9 who had a stem cell transplant for acute lymphoblastic leukemia, so the T cells may come from the graft donor. The starting material was PBMCs, mostly from graft donor cells, obtained 360 days after TCRalphabeta/CD19-depleted stem cell transplant. The chain joins TRBV11-2 to TRBJ2-2; 11 bases are a match to TRBD2. This CDR3 reads CASSSTRLAGRTGELFF. In nucleotides, the CDR3 is TGTGCCAGCAGCTCCACAAGACTAGCGGGAAGAACCGGGGAGCTGTTTTTT.